A single T cell receptor (beta chain) is shown here with its context. This record belongs to a study of blood T cell repertoires in COVID-19. On the study more broadly: Sites in the United States, Italy and Spain provided acute and convalescent COVID-19 samples. PBMCs, B-cell-depleted T cells, or T cells were the source of the cDNA or gDNA that made up the material.

The authors' processing: Reference gene primer amplification in the assay estimated nucleated cell counts. Sequencing used immunoSEQ multiplex PCR; TCRdb keeps in-frame clones, though not all of them. That table gives V, J and clone size, and the DNA gave D and trimming. The sample records a few hundred thousand clones, less than 90% being singletons. Germline lookup yields CDR1 SGHRS and CDR2 YFSETQ. The ends lost 2 bases at V and 6 bases at J; junction bases unmatched: 6. The CDR3 has 16 residues. The source is a woman aged 60-75 years who had recovered from COVID-19. The chain couples TRBV5-1 to TRBJ1-4; 11 bases map to TRBD1. Sequences were obtained from peripheral blood. The CDR3 region has the DNA TGCGCCAGCAGCTTATTCCCGGGACAGGGGGATGAAAAACTGTTTTTT. Amino acid sequence: CASSLFPGQGDEKLFF.